These T cell receptor beta chains were read from a single sample in a study of blood T cell repertoires in COVID-19. Produced via immunoSEQ multiplex PCR; TCRdb's table is partial and in-frame only. The table includes 300,000 to 500,000 clones, 88% detected once. Sequenced input: PBMCs or T cells enriched from blood (not recorded which). Receptors were obtained from a middle-aged woman with acute COVID-19. Both conserved end residues are part of each CDR3. D genes are given only for firm matches. Not all rows give a size; the values are once, few, many and, for expanded clones, a class.

>-|TRBV4-2|TRBD2|TRBJ2-7
CASSELGGGNSYEQYF
TGTGCCAGCAGCGAATTGGGCGGGGGGAACTCCTACGAGCAGTACTTC
>-|TRBV2|TRBD1|TRBJ1-1
CASSELGQMTFF
TGTGCCAGCAGTGAATTGGGACAGATGACTTTCTTT
>-|TRBV2|-|TRBJ1-6
CASISAGMTSPLHF
TGTGCCAGCATATCGGCAGGGATGACTTCACCCCTCCACTTT
>-|TRBV10-3|TRBD1|TRBJ2-7
CAISEGQGSYEQYF
TGTGCCATCAGTGAGGGACAGGGTTCCTACGAGCAGTACTTC
>-|TRBV10-2|TRBD1|TRBJ2-5
CASSLDRGLQETQYF
TGCGCCAGCAGCTTGGACAGGGGTCTTCAAGAGACCCAGTACTTC
>-|TRBV5-1|TRBD1|TRBJ1-2
CASRRDRGRDGYTF
TGCGCCAGCCGGAGGGACAGGGGGCGAGATGGCTACACCTTC
>-|TRBV19|-|TRBJ1-4
CASSMGGPATNEKLFF
TGTGCCAGTAGTATGGGGGGGCCTGCAACTAATGAAAAACTGTTTTTT
>once|TRBV5-1|TRBD1|TRBJ1-2
CASSPGQGRRGGYTF
TGCGCCAGCAGCCCGGGACAGGGGCGCAGGGGTGGCTACACCTTC
>-|TRBV19|-|TRBJ1-2
CASSIDSARGYGYTF
TGTGCCAGTAGTATCGACTCTGCCAGAGGCTATGGCTACACCTTC
>-|TRBV18|TRBD1|TRBJ1-4
CASSRSGQGANEKLFF
TGTGCCAGCTCACGCTCGGGACAGGGGGCTAATGAAAAACTGTTTTTT
>-|TRBV5-1|-|TRBJ1-3
CASSSYGISGNTIYF
TGCGCCAGCAGTTCCTACGGGATATCTGGAAACACCATATATTTT
>-|TRBV27|TRBD1|TRBJ1-5
CASSDSGQGYQPQHF
TGTGCCAGCAGTGACTCGGGACAGGGTTATCAGCCCCAGCATTTT
>few|TRBV6-5|TRBD1|TRBJ1-3
CASRTQGQAGNTIYF
TGTGCCAGCAGGACACAGGGGCAAGCTGGAAACACCATATATTTT
>-|TRBV2|TRBD1|TRBJ2-7
CASRSTQGARYGQYF
TGTGCCAGCAGGAGCACTCAGGGGGCGCGTTACGGGCAGTACTTC
>-|TRBV15|TRBD1|TRBJ1-1
CATSRGQVNTEAFF
TGTGCCACCAGCAGGGGACAGGTGAACACTGAAGCTTTCTTT
>-|TRBV7-9|TRBD1|TRBJ1-1
CASSSDRSGTEAFF
TGTGCCAGCAGCTCGGACAGGTCGGGCACTGAAGCTTTCTTT
>-|TRBV6-1|-|TRBJ1-2
CASSEEGGIGGYGYTF
TGTGCCAGCAGTGAGGAGGGAGGGATTGGTGGCTATGGCTACACCTTC
>-|TRBV30|TRBD1|TRBJ1-4
CAWSVGQFHEKLFF
TGTGCCTGGAGTGTGGGACAGTTCCATGAAAAACTGTTTTTT
>few|TRBV5-5|-|TRBJ1-4
CASSLTATNEKLFF
TGTGCCAGCAGCTTGACAGCAACTAATGAAAAACTGTTTTTT
>-|TRBV7-9|TRBD1|TRBJ1-4
CASSGTGPGEKLFF
TGTGCCAGCAGCGGGACAGGGCCTGGGGAAAAACTGTTTTTT